A selection of T cell receptor beta chains follows, all from one sample in a study of CD8 T cells in ankylosing spondylitis. A single record per CDR3 protein comes from TCRdb applying MiXCR to the 5' RACE reads. Of more than 400,000 distinct CDR3 sequences in the sample, over 4% were seen once. The sequenced sample was blood, either unsorted or a sorted T cell fraction (not recorded which). The receptor set was obtained from a male donor with ankylosing spondylitis. The CDR3 runs from the conserved cysteine through the conserved F or W. Fields, in order: J gene, V gene, clone size, CDR3 length, D gene, CDR3 DNA, CDR3 protein. The D gene is left open where the match is weak. Clone size is not always given. Where it is, it says once, few, many or a class for expanded clones.

TRBJ2-7	TRBV6-5	many	15	.	TGTGCCAGCAGTTACTGGTCACCTAGGGCCTACGAGCAGTACTTC	CASSYWSPRAYEQYF
TRBJ1-2	TRBV7-6	many	14	.	TGTGCCAGCAGCCTTCGGGCAGGGGCGTATGGCTACACCTTC	CASSLRAGAYGYTF
TRBJ1-1	TRBV10-3	many	14	.	TGTGCCATCAGGGGGAGGGACACGAACACTGAAGCTTTCTTT	CAIRGRDTNTEAFF
TRBJ2-7	TRBV20-1	many	14	TRBD2	TGCAGTGCAACCGGGACTAGCGTTCTCTACGAGCAGTACTTC	CSATGTSVLYEQYF
TRBJ1-5	TRBV4-1	many	16	.	TGCGCCAGCAGCCAAAGACCGGGGGATATCGATCAGCCCCAGCATTTT	CASSQRPGDIDQPQHF
TRBJ2-1	TRBV18	few	15	.	TGTGCCAGCTCGCCCCGGGCCGAAGGAGGCAATGAGCAGTTCTTC	CASSPRAEGGNEQFF
TRBJ2-4	TRBV20-1	many	11	.	TGCAGTGCTAGAGGTAACCCGATTCAGTACTTC	CSARGNPIQYF
TRBJ1-1	TRBV15	many	15	.	TGTGCCACCAGCAGAGTCGACAGCCGGAACACTGAAGCTTTCTTT	CATSRVDSRNTEAFF
TRBJ2-2	TRBV5-1	many	15	TRBD1	TGCGCCAGCATGACGGGGACAGGGGGCTCCGGGGAGCTGTTTTTT	CASMTGTGGSGELFF
TRBJ1-5	TRBV6-1	.	16	TRBD1	TGTGCCAGCAGCCGATCCAGGACAGGGTGGGAACAGCCCCAGCATTTT	CASSRSRTGWEQPQHF
TRBJ2-7	TRBV6-2/TRBV6-3	few	13	.	TGTGCCAGCAAGGAACAGGGTGTAGGGGAGCAGTACTTC	CASKEQGVGEQYF
TRBJ2-7	TRBV7-6	few	15	.	TGTGCCAGCAGCTTAGCGTACGCAGGGGCGCGCGAGCAGTACTTC	CASSLAYAGAREQYF
TRBJ1-2	TRBV24-1	many	12	.	TGTGCCACCAGTGCTCGCAACTATGGCTACACCTTC	CATSARNYGYTF
TRBJ2-3	TRBV11-2	.	20	TRBD2	TGTGCCAGCAGCTTAAGGGTGAACGCAGCGGGAAGTTTAGGCACAGATACGCAGTATTTT	CASSLRVNAAGSLGTDTQYF
TRBJ1-1	TRBV7-9	many	12	.	TGTGCCAGCAGCCACCTCGGCACTGAAGCTTTCTTT	CASSHLGTEAFF
TRBJ2-3	TRBV4-3	many	16	TRBD2	TGCGCCAGCAGCCCCAAAGGACTAGCAAGTCAAGATACGCAGTATTTT	CASSPKGLASQDTQYF
TRBJ2-6	TRBV2	few	13	.	TGTGCCAGCAAGTTCTCTGGGGCCAACGTCCTGACTTTC	CASKFSGANVLTF
TRBJ2-3	TRBV6-1	few	14	.	TGTGCCAGCAGTGAAGGGTGGAGTGCAGATACGCAGTATTTT	CASSEGWSADTQYF
TRBJ2-3	TRBV7-2	many	13	.	TGTGCCAGCAGCTTAACTCCATCCGATACGCAGTATTTT	CASSLTPSDTQYF
TRBJ2-7	TRBV21-1	few	13	.	TGTGCCATCGAGACTAGCGGGAGCTACGAGCAGTACTTC	CAIETSGSYEQYF